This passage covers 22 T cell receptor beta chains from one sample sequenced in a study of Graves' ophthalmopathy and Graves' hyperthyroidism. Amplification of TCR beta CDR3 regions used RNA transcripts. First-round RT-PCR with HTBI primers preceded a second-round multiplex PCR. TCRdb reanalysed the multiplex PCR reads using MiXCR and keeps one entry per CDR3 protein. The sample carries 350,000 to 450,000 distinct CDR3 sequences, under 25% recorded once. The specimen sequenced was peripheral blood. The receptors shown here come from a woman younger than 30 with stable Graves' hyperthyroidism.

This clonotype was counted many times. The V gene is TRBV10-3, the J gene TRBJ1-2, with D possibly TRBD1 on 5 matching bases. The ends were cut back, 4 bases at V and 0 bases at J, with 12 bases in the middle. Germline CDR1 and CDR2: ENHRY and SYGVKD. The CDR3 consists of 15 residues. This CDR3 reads CAISGDGLANYGYTF. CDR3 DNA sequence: TGTGCCATCAGTGGGGACGGACTAGCTAACTATGGCTACACCTTC.

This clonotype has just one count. The CDR3 loop is CSVRQGARSNYGYTF. CDR3 nucleotides: TGCAGCGTTAGACAGGGGGCTAGGAGTAACTATGGCTACACCTTC. The chain carries TRBV29-1 and TRBJ1-2, with 10 positions matching TRBD1. The trim removed 5 bases at V and 1 base at J, leaving 7 bases unmatched. Per germline, CDR1 SQVTM and CDR2 ANQGSEA. The CDR3 consists of 15 residues.

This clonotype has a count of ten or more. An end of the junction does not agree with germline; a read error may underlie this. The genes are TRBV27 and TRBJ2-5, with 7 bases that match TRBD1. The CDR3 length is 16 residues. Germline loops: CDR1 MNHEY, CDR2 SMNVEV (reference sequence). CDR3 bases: TGTGCCAGCAGTTTATGGGCGACAGGGACCCAAGGGACCCAGTACTTC. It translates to CASSLWATGTQGTQYF.

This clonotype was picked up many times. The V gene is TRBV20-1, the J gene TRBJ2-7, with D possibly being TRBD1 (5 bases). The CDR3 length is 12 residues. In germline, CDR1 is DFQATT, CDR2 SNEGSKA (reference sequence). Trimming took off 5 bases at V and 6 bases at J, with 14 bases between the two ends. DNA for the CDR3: TGCAGTGCTTCAGGGTCGCAACTCGAGCAGTACTTC. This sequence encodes CSASGSQLEQYF.

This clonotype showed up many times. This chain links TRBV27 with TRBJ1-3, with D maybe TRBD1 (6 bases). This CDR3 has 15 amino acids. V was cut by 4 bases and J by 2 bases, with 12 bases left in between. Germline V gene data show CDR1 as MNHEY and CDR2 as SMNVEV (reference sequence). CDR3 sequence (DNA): TGTGCCAGCAGTTCGTCTACAGGGCCTGGAAACACCATATATTTT. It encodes CASSSSTGPGNTIYF.

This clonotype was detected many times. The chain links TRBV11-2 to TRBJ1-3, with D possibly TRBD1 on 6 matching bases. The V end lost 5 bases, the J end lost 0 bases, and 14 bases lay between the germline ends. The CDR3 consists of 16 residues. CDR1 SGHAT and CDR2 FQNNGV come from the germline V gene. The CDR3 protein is CASSQSPGDSGNTIYF. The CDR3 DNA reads TGTGCCAGCAGCCAGTCCCCAGGGGACTCTGGAAACACCATATATTTT. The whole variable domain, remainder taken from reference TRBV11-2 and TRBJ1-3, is EAGVAQSPRYKIIEKRQSVAFWCNPISGHATLYWYQQILGQGPKLLIQFQNNGVVDDSQLPKDRFSAERLKGVDSTLKIQPAKLEDSAVYLCASSQSPGDSGNTIYFGEGSWLTVV.

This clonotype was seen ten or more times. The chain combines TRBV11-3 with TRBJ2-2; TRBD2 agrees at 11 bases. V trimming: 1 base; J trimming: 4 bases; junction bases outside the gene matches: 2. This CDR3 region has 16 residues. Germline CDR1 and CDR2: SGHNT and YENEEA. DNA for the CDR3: TGTGCCAGCAGCTTAGGACTAGCGGGAAGCACCGGGGAGCTGTTTTTT. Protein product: CASSLGLAGSTGELFF.

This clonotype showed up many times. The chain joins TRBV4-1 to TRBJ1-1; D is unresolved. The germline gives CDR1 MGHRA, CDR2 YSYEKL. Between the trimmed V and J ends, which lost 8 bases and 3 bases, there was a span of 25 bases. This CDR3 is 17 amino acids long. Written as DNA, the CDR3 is TGCGCCAGCTCTAGAGGCCGGTTTCGAGATCTGCACACTGAAGCTTTCTTT. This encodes CASSRGRFRDLHTEAFF.

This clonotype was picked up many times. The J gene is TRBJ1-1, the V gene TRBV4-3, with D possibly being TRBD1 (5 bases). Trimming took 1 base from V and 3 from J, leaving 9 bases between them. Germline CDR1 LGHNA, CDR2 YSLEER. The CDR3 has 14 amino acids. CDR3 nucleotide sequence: TGCGCCAGCAGCCAAGGGGGCCGCGACACTGAAGCTTTCTTT. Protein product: CASSQGGRDTEAFF.

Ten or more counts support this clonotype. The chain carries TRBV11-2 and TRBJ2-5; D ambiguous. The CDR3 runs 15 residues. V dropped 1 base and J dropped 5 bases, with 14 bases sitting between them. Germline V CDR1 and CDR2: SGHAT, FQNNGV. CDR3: CASSLAGFTLETQYF. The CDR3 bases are TGTGCCAGCAGCTTAGCTGGCTTCACTCTGGAGACCCAGTACTTC.

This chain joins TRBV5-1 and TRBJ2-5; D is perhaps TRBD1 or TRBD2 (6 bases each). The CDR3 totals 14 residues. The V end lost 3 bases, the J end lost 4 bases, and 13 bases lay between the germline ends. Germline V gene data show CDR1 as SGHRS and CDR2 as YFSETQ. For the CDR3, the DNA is TGCGCCAGCAGCTCGACTAGAGGGGGAGAGACCCAGTACTTC. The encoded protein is CASSSTRGGETQYF. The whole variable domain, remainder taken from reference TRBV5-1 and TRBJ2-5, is KAGVTQTPRYLIKTRGQQVTLSCSPISGHRSVSWYQQTPGQGLQFLFEYFSETQRNKGNFPGRFSGRQFSNSRSEMNVSTLELGDSALYLCASSSTRGGETQYFGPGTRLLVL.

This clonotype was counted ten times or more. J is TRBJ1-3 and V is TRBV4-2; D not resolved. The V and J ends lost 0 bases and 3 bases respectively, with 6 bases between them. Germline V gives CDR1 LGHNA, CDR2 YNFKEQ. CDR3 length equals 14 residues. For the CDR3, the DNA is TGTGCCAGCAGCCAAGATCCGGTTGGAAACACCATATATTTT. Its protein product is CASSQDPVGNTIYF.

The CDR3 reads CASSFPAGLAGLNTGELFF. The CDR3 DNA reads as TGTGCCAGCAGTTTTCCTGCCGGACTAGCGGGGCTGAACACCGGGGAGCTGTTTTTT. This chain uses TRBV12-3 or TRBV12-4 with TRBJ2-2, with TRBD2 identical over 12 bases. CDR3 length: 19 amino acids. The trim removed 3 bases at V and 1 base at J, leaving 9 bases unmatched.

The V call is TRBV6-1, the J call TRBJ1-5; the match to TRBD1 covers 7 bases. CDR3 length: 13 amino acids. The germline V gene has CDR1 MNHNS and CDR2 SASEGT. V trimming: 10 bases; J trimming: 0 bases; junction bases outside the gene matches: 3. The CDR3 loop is CATGTVSNQPQHF. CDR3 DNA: TGTGCCACCGGGACAGTTAGCAATCAGCCCCAGCATTTT.

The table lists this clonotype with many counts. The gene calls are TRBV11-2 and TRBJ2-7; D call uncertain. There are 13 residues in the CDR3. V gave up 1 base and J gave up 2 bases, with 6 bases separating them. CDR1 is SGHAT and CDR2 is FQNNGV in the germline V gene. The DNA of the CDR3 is TGTGCCAGCAGCTTAGCCCCGACCTACGAGCAGTACTTC. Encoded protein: CASSLAPTYEQYF. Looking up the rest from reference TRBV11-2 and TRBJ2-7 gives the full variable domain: EAGVAQSPRYKIIEKRQSVAFWCNPISGHATLYWYQQILGQGPKLLIQFQNNGVVDDSQLPKDRFSAERLKGVDSTLKIQPAKLEDSAVYLCASSLAPTYEQYFGPGTRLTVT.

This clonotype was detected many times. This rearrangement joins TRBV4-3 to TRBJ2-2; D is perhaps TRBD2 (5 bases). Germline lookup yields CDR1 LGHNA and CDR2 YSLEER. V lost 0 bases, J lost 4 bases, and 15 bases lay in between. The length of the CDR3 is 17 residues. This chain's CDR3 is CASSQERGGPLTGELFF. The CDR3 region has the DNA TGCGCCAGCAGCCAAGAGCGAGGAGGCCCTCTCACCGGGGAGCTGTTTTTT.

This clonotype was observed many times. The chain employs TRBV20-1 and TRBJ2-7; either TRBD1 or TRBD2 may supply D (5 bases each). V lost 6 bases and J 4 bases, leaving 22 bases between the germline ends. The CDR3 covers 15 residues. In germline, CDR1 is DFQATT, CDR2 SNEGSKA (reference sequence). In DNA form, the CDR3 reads TGCAGTGCAATTCCTCTAGCTTGGGGCGCATACGAGCAGTACTTC. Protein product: CSAIPLAWGAYEQYF.

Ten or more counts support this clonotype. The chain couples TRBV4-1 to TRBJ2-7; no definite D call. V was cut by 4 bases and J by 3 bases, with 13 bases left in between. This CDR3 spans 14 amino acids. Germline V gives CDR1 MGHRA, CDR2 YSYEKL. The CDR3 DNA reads TGCGCCAGCAGCCGAGAAGGGCTGAGCTACGAGCAGTACTTC. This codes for CASSREGLSYEQYF.

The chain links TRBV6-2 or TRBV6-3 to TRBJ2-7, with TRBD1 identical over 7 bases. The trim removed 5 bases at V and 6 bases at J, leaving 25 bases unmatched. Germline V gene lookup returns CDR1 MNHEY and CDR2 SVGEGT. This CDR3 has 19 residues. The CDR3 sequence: CASSPTGPYPRSPPPEQYF. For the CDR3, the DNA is TGTGCCAGCAGTCCGACAGGGCCCTACCCCCGGTCGCCGCCTCCCGAGCAGTACTTC.

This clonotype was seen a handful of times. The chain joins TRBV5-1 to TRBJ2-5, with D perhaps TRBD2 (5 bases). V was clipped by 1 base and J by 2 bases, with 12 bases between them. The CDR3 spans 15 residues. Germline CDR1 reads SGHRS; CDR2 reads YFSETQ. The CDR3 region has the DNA TGCGCCAGCAGCTTGTTCGGACTCCCTCAAGAGACCCAGTACTTC. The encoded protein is CASSLFGLPQETQYF.

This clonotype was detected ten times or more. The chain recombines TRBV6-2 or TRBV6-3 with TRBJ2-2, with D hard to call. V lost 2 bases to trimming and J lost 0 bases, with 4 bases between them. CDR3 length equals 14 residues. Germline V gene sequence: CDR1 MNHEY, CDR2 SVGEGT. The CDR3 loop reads CASSYLPNTGELFF. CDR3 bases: TGTGCCAGCAGTTACCTCCCGAACACCGGGGAGCTGTTTTTT.

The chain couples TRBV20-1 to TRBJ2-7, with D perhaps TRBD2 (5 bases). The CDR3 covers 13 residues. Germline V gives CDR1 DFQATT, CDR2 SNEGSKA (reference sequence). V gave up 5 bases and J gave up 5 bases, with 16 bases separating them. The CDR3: CSARSWELNEQYF. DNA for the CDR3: TGCAGTGCTCGAAGTTGGGAGCTAAACGAGCAGTACTTC.